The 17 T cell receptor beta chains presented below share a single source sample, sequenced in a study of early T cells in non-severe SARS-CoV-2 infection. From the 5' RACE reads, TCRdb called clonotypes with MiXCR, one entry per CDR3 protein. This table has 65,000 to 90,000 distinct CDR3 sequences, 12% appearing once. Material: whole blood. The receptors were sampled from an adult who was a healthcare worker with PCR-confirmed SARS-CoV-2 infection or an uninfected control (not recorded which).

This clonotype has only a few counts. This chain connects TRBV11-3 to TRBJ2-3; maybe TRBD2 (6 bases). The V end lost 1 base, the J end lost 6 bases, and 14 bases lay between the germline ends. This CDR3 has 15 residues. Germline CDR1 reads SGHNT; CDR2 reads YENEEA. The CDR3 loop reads CASSLGAGGGDTQYF. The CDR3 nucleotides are TGTGCCAGCAGCTTAGGGGCCGGGGGAGGCGATACGCAGTATTTT. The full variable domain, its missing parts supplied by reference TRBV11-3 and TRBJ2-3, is EAGVVQSPRYKIIEKKQPVAFWCNPISGHNTLYWYLQNLGQGPELLIRYENEEAVDDSQLPKDRFSAERLKGVDSTLKIQPAELGDSAVYLCASSLGAGGGDTQYFGPGTRLTVL.

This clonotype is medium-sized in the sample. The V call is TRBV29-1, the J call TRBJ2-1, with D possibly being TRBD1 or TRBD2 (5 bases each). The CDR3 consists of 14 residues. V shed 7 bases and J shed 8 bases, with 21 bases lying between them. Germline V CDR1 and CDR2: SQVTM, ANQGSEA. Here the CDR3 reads CSGTTRLGTDEQFF. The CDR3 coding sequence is TGCAGCGGTACAACCCGACTTGGGACGGATGAGCAGTTCTTC.

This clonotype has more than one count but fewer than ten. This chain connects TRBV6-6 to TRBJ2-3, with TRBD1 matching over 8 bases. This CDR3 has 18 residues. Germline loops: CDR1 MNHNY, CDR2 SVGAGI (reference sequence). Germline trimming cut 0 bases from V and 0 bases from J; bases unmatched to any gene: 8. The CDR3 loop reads CASSYSMGTGASTDTQYF. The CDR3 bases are TGTGCCAGCAGTTACTCGATGGGGACAGGCGCGAGCACAGATACGCAGTATTTT.

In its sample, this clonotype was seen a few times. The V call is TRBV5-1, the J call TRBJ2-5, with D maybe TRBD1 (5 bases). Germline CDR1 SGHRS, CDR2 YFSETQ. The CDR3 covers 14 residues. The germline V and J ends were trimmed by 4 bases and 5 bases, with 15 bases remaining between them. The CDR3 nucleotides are TGCGCCAGCAGCGGGGCCCTTAGTGAGGAGACCCAGTACTTC. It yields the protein CASSGALSEETQYF.

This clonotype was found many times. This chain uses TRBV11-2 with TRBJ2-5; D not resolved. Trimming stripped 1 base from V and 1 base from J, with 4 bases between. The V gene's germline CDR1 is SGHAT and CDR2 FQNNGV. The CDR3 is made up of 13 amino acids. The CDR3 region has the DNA TGTGCCAGCAGCTTAGTTTTCCAAGAGACCCAGTACTTC. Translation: CASSLVFQETQYF.

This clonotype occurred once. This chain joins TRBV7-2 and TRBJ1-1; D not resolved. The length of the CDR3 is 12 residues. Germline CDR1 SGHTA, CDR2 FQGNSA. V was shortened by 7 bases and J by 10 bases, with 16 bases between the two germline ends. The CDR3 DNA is TGTGCCAGCACCCCCGATTGGTACGGAGCTTTCTTT. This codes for CASTPDWYGAFF.

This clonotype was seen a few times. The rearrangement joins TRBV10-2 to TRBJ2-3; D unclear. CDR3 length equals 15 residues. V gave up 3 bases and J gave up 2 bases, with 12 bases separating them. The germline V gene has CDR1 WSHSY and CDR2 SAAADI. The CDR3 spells CASSDLVANTDTQYF. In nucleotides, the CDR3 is TGCGCCAGCAGTGATCTAGTGGCTAACACAGATACGCAGTATTTT.

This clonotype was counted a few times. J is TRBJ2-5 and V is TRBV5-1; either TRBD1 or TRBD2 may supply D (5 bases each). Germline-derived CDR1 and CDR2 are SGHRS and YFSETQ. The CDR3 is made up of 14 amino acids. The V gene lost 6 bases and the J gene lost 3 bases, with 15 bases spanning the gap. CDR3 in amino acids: CASTSGRREETQYF. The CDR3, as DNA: TGCGCCAGCACCTCGGGACGGCGGGAAGAGACCCAGTACTTC.

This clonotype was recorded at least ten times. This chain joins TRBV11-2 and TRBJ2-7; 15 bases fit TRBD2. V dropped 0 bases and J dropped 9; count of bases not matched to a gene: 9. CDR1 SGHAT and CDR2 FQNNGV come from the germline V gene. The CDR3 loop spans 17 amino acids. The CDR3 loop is CASSLDRTSGRDAAQYF. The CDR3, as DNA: TGTGCCAGCAGCTTAGATCGGACTAGCGGGAGGGATGCGGCGCAGTACTTC.

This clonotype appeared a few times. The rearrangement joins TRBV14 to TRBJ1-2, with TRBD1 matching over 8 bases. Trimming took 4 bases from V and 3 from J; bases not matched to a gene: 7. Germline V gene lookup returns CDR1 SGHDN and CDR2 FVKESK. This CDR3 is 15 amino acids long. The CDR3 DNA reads TGTGCCAGCAGCCGGGGGACAGGAACGGACTATGGCTACACCTTC. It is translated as CASSRGTGTDYGYTF. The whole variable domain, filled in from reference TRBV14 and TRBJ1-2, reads EAGVTQFPSHSVIEKGQTVTLRCDPISGHDNLYWYRRVMGKEIKFLLHFVKESKQDESGMPNNRFLAERTGGTYSTLKVQPAELEDSGVYFCASSRGTGTDYGYTFGSGTRLTVV.

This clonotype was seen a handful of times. The CDR3 reads CASSLITYSDTQYF. CDR3 sequence (DNA): TGTGCCAGCAGCTTGATTACGTACTCGGATACGCAGTATTTT. The chain carries TRBV5-6 and TRBJ2-3; D unresolved. Trimming pared 1 base from V and 6 bases from J, leaving 12 bases between. The CDR3 has 14 amino acids. In germline, CDR1 is SGHDT, CDR2 YYEEEE. The variable domain in full, completed from reference TRBV5-6 and TRBJ2-3, reads DAGVTQSPTHLIKTRGQQVTLRCSPKSGHDTVSWYQQALGQGPQFIFQYYEEEERQRGNFPDRFSGHQFPNYSSELNVNALLLGDSALYLCASSLITYSDTQYFGPGTRLTVL.

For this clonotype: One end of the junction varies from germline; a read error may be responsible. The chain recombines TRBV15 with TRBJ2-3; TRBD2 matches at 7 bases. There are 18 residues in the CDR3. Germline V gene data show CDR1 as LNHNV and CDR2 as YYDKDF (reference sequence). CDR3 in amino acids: CVTSSGLTSRRDTDTQYF. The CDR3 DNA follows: TGTGTCACCAGCAGTGGCCTGACTAGCCGCAGAGACACAGATACGCAGTATTTT.

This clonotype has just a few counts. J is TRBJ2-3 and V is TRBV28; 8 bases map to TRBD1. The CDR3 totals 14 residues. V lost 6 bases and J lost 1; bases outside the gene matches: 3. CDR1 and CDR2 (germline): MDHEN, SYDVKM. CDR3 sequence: CASSPDRGTDTQYF. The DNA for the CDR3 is TGTGCCAGCAGCCCGGACAGGGGCACAGATACGCAGTATTTT.

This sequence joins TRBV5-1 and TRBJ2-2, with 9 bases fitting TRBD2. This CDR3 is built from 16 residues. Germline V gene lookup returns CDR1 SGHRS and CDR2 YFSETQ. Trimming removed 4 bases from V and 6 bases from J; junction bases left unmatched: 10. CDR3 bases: TGCGCCAGCAGCAAGGGGACTAGCCTTAATCCCGGGGAGCTGTTTTTT. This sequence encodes CASSKGTSLNPGELFF.

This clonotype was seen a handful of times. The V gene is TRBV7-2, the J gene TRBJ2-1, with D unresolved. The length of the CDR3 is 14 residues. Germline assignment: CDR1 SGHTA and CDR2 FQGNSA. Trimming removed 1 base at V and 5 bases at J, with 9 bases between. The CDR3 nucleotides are TGTGCCAGCAGCTTAGTAGCCAGGAACAATGAGCAGTTCTTC. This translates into CASSLVARNNEQFF.

Here the CDR3 DNA reads TGCGCCAGCGGCAGAGAAACCGGGGAGCTGTTTTTT. As protein: CASGRETGELFF. The chain carries TRBV5-1 and TRBJ2-2; no firm D call. CDR1 is SGHRS and CDR2 is YFSETQ in the germline V gene. With 7 bases removed from V and 5 bases from J, the gap between germline ends came to 9 bases. This CDR3 region has 12 residues.

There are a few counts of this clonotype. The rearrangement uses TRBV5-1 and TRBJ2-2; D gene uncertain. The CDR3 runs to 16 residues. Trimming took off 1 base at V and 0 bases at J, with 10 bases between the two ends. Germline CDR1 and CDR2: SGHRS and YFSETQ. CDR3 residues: CASSLRLGANTGELFF. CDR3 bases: TGCGCCAGCAGCTTGAGACTCGGAGCGAACACCGGGGAGCTGTTTTTT.